The entry below gives a single T cell receptor (beta chain) sequence along with its context. This specimen comes from a study of blood T cell repertoires in COVID-19. Study-wide context: There were acute and convalescent COVID-19 samples, and they came from the United States, Italy and Spain. The cDNA or gDNA used as material had been derived from T cells, B-cell-depleted T cells, or PBMCs.

In the authors' methods: Reference gene primer amplification in the assay estimated nucleated cell counts. Libraries were prepared by immunoSEQ multiplex PCR; TCRdb keeps only in-frame clonotypes and omits some of them. V and J calls and clone size are as listed in that table; D and trimming were resolved from the DNA. Of about 98,000 clones in the sample, approximately 72% were seen once. The CDR3 runs to 18 residues. Germline V lookup: CDR1 LGHDT, CDR2 YNNKEL (reference sequence). Trimming took 1 base from V and 0 from J, leaving 16 bases between them. This chain uses TRBV3-1 (or the pseudogene TRBV3-2) with TRBJ1-5; unclear D gene. The clonotype was recovered from a man in his 70s with acute or convalescent COVID-19. The sequencing sample was made of peripheral blood. CDR3 in amino acids: CASSQGGSRLNSNQPQHF. CDR3 in DNA: TGTGCCAGCAGCCAAGGAGGTTCACGTTTAAATAGCAATCAGCCCCAGCATTTT.